These 17 T cell receptor beta chains originate from one sample sequenced in a study of cytomegalovirus exposure and HLA in healthy donors. Clones were read by immunoSEQ multiplex PCR, and TCRdb kept only the in-frame ones, dropping some. Of some 210,000 clones in the sample, about nine tenths were seen once. The specimen was PBMCs. The origin of the receptors is a woman between 18 and 30 years old in good health and CMV-seropositive.

V usage is TRBV6-5 and J usage is TRBJ1-5, with 7 bases lining up with TRBD1. This CDR3 has 15 residues. CDR1 is MNHEY and CDR2 is SVGAGI in the germline V gene. Trimming cost V 6 bases and J 4 bases; bases outside gene matches: 9. CDR3 nucleotide sequence: TGTGCCAGCAGAAAAACAGGGGAGAGGAATCAGCCCCAGCATTTT. Translated: CASRKTGERNQPQHF.

The chain combines TRBV2 with TRBJ2-7; 10 nucleotides align to TRBD2. The CDR3 has 16 amino acids. Germline lookup yields CDR1 SNHLY and CDR2 FYNNEI. With 0 bases clipped from V and 5 bases from J, the junction kept 7 bases outside the gene matches. Written as DNA, the CDR3 is TGTGCCAGCAGTGAAGCGCTTAGGCTAGCGGGAGACGAGCAGTACTTC. This encodes CASSEALRLAGDEQYF.

The chain has TRBV4-2 and TRBJ2-2, with D tentatively TRBD2 (7 bases). Germline CDR1 and CDR2: LGHNA and YNFKEQ. V dropped 1 base and J dropped 4 bases, with 16 bases sitting between them. This CDR3 region has 17 residues. The DNA of the CDR3 is TGTGCCAGCAGCCAAGCCTTGGGAGGGGGGAGCACCGGGGAGCTGTTTTTT. Translated, it gives CASSQALGGGSTGELFF.

In DNA, the CDR3 is TGTGCCAGCACACAGGGTACCTACGAGCAGTACTTC. It translates to CASTQGTYEQYF. The gene calls are TRBV6-7 and TRBJ2-7, with D perhaps TRBD1 (6 bases). TRBV6-7 falls under the ORF class, with uncertain function. The CDR3 extends over 12 amino acids. The V end lost 7 bases, the J end lost 2 bases, and 9 bases lay between the germline ends.

The chain carries TRBV28 and TRBJ1-1; TRBD1 aligns across 7 bases. After removal of 5 bases from V and 2 bases from J, the junction contained 11 bases not matched to a gene. CDR1 and CDR2 from the germline V gene are MDHEN and SYDVKM. The CDR3 contains 16 residues. CDR3 region: CASSLTLGGYNTEAFF. The CDR3 DNA is TGTGCCAGCAGTCTGACACTAGGGGGCTACAACACTGAAGCTTTCTTT.

The chain is built from TRBV5-4 and TRBJ2-5, with TRBD1 matching over 8 bases. Looked up from germline, CDR1 is SGHNT and CDR2 is YYREEE (reference sequence). The CDR3 extends over 16 amino acids. V gave up 2 bases and J gave up 0 bases; unmatched junction bases: 6. The CDR3 DNA is TGTGCCAGCAGCTTACGACAGGGGCCGTACCAAGAGACCCAGTACTTC. It is translated as CASSLRQGPYQETQYF. The full variable domain, in which reference TRBV5-4 and TRBJ2-5 provide the parts outside the CDR3, is ETGVTQSPTHLIKTRGQQVTLRCSSQSGHNTVSWYQQALGQGPQFIFQYYREEENGRGNFPPRFSGLQFPNYSSELNVNALELDDSALYLCASSLRQGPYQETQYFGPGTRLLVL.

Only a few counts were recorded for this clone. This chain uses TRBV30 with TRBJ1-2; 9 bases line up with TRBD1. V lost 6 bases to trimming and J lost 5 bases; unmatched junction nucleotides: 7. Germline V gene lookup returns CDR1 GTSNPN and CDR2 SVGIG (reference sequence). This CDR3 is built from 13 residues. The CDR3 is CACSPGTGYGYTF. CDR3 sequence (DNA): TGTGCCTGTTCCCCCGGGACAGGGTATGGCTACACCTTC.

This clone appeared a single time. This chain links TRBV27 with TRBJ2-1; 12 bases agree with TRBD2. Germline loops: CDR1 MNHEY, CDR2 SMNVEV (reference sequence). This CDR3 spans 16 amino acids. J gave up 3 bases and V 6 bases, and 6 bases lay outside the gene matches. CDR3: CASRSPTSGSYNEQFF. The DNA for the CDR3 is TGTGCCAGCAGGAGCCCGACTAGCGGGAGCTACAATGAGCAGTTCTTC.

V usage is TRBV29-1 and J usage is TRBJ2-7; 7 bases line up with TRBD2. CDR1 and CDR2 (germline): SQVTM, ANQGSEA. CDR3 size: 11 residues. Trimming took 4 bases from V and 4 from J; bases not matched to a gene: 1. In nucleotides, the CDR3 is TGCAGCGTTGGAGCGGGATACGAGCAGTACTTC. It codes for CSVGAGYEQYF.

The chain carries TRBV2 and TRBJ2-7, with TRBD1 matching 7 bases. This CDR3 has 14 amino acids. Losses at the gene ends were 2 bases for V and 2 bases for J; bases not matched to a gene: 3. Germline V lookup: CDR1 SNHLY, CDR2 FYNNEI. The CDR3 loop is CASSEPQGAYEQYF. The CDR3 region has the DNA TGTGCCAGCAGTGAACCCCAGGGGGCCTACGAGCAGTACTTC.

The chain joins TRBV5-1 to TRBJ2-2, with 8 bases fitting TRBD1. The length of the CDR3 is 19 residues. Germline CDR1 SGHRS, CDR2 YFSETQ. The ends lost 0 bases at V and 8 bases at J; junction bases unmatched: 18. CDR3 protein: CASSLAGTGQYPPLGELFF. The CDR3 DNA follows: TGCGCCAGCAGCTTGGCCGGGACAGGCCAATACCCCCCCTTAGGGGAGCTGTTTTTT.

J is TRBJ2-1 and V is TRBV9, with 8 bases that match TRBD2. The CDR3 totals 15 residues. The V gene's germline CDR1 is SGDLS and CDR2 YYNGEE. The V gene end was trimmed by 4 bases and the J gene end by 3 bases; junction bases not matched to a gene: 6. In DNA, the CDR3 is TGTGCCAGCAGCCCCGGAGCGGGAGTCTACAATGAGCAGTTCTTC. As protein: CASSPGAGVYNEQFF.

The chain links TRBV13 to TRBJ2-3; D is perhaps TRBD1 (5 bases). V dropped 1 base and J dropped 1 base, with 12 bases sitting between them. Germline lookup yields CDR1 PRHDT and CDR2 FYEKMQ (reference sequence). This CDR3 is built from 16 residues. CDR3 in DNA: TGTGCCAGCAGCTTAGTCGACAGAACCCGCACAGATACGCAGTATTTT. As protein: CASSLVDRTRTDTQYF.

A word on this clone: Different DNA sequences within this sample yield the same CDR3. CDR3 protein: CASSPPGSGANVLTF. DNA for the CDR3: TGTGCCAGTAGTCCCCCGGGCTCTGGGGCCAACGTCCTGACTTTC. The chain joins TRBV19 to TRBJ2-6; D remains unclear. The CDR3 runs 15 residues. Germline V gives CDR1 LNHDA, CDR2 SQIVND (reference sequence). V was shortened by 5 bases and J by 0 bases, with 8 bases between the two germline ends.

This chain connects TRBV11-2 to TRBJ2-6; 7 nucleotides match TRBD1. Trimming took 3 bases from V and 0 from J; bases not matched to a gene: 5. Germline CDR1 and CDR2: SGHAT and FQNNGV. The length of the CDR3 is 17 residues. CDR3: CASSLGQTNSGANVLTF. The CDR3 nucleotides are TGTGCCAGCAGCTTGGGACAGACCAACTCTGGGGCCAACGTCCTGACTTTC.

This chain uses TRBV7-6 with TRBJ1-2, with unresolved D. Germline V gene sequence: CDR1 SGHVS, CDR2 FNYEAQ. V lost 2 bases and J lost 8, with 18 bases in between. There are 15 residues in the CDR3. In nucleotides, the CDR3 is TGTGCCAGCAGCTTAAACCCGGCCGGGGTGGGAGGCTACACCTTC. As protein: CASSLNPAGVGGYTF.

The chain uses TRBV28 and TRBJ1-2; D might be TRBD1 (6 bases). The CDR3 totals 15 residues. Germline V gene data show CDR1 as MDHEN and CDR2 as SYDVKM. V was trimmed by 4 bases and J by 2 bases, leaving 14 bases between them. The chain's CDR3 is CASSSRMTGNYGYTF. CDR3 nucleotides: TGTGCCAGCAGTTCCCGTATGACAGGCAACTATGGCTACACCTTC.